The present T cell receptor (beta chain) was sequenced within a study of neurological immune-mediated disorders. TCRdb processed the 5' RACE reads anew with MiXCR; each CDR3 protein has one entry. This table has about 60,000 distinct CDR3 sequences, around 11% appearing once. This clonotype was seen at least ten times. Sample time point: longitudinal time-point 1 (baseline). The CDR3 contains 16 residues. V was pared by 0 bases and J by 10 bases, with 7 bases of the junction left unmatched. Germline lookup yields CDR1 DFQATT and CDR2 SNEGSKA (reference sequence). The sequence was obtained from a male donor with HTLV-1-associated myelopathy (HAM/TSP). The sample taken for sequencing was PBMCs. This chain uses TRBV20-1 with TRBJ1-6, with 12 bases that match TRBD1. The CDR3 protein is CSARDSGQGANSPLHF. CDR3 nucleotides: TGCAGTGCTAGAGATTCGGGACAGGGGGCCAACTCACCCCTCCACTTT.